This entry describes one T cell receptor (beta chain). The record originates from a study of T-cell memory formation after mild COVID-19. For the study at large: TCR clusters mostly belonged to single donors.

After 5'RACE with constant-segment primers, TCR alpha and TCR beta cDNA libraries carrying sample barcodes and UMIs were obtained. MiXCR, run by TCRdb on the 5' RACE reads, gives a single entry per CDR3 protein. The sample has around 450,000 distinct CDR3 sequences, about 20% seen once. The CDR3 is 17 amino acids. Germline CDR1 reads KGHDR; CDR2 reads SFDVKD. The ends lost 3 bases at V and 4 bases at J; junction bases unmatched: 12. The receptor was isolated from an adult woman who had mild COVID-19 (a few samples of this study predate the infection). Cell type and time point are not known. Sequencing input: PBMCs or a T cell subset sorted from them (not recorded which). The V and J genes are TRBV24-1 and TRBJ1-2; 8 bases map to TRBD1. The CDR3 region has the DNA TGTGCCACCAGTGATGCCGACAGGGGAGAAGTGCGCTATGGCTACACCTTC. Encoded protein: CATSDADRGEVRYGYTF.